The 11 T cell receptor beta chains below were found in one sample sequenced in a study of blood T cell repertoires in COVID-19. Assay: immunoSEQ multiplex PCR; the TCRdb copy retains only in-frame clones and omits some. The sample shows 130,000 to 150,000 clones, more than 75% of them seen only once. Sequencing was carried out using peripheral blood. These receptors were obtained from a woman aged 40 to 50 with acute or convalescent COVID-19.

The rearrangement links TRBV5-5 to TRBJ1-1, with 8 nucleotides matching TRBD1. This CDR3 region has 13 residues. Germline CDR1 is SGHKS and CDR2 is YYEKEE (reference sequence). Unmatched junction bases numbered 2, after V lost 1 base and J lost 6 bases. Here the CDR3 reads CASSLMTGAEAFF. Written as DNA, the CDR3 is TGTGCCAGCAGCTTGATGACAGGGGCTGAAGCTTTCTTT.

The V gene is TRBV6-6, the J gene TRBJ1-1, with 9 positions matching TRBD1. The CDR3 is made up of 17 amino acids. Per germline, CDR1 MNHNY and CDR2 SVGAGI (reference sequence). V lost 5 bases to trimming and J lost 3 bases; unmatched junction nucleotides: 13. CDR3 sequence: CASSRSGTGIADTEAFF. CDR3 nucleotide sequence: TGTGCCAGCAGTCGCTCCGGGACAGGGATAGCGGACACTGAAGCTTTCTTT.

Notes on this clone: In the same sample, other DNA sequences code for this CDR3. The chain uses TRBV11-2 and TRBJ2-7; D might be TRBD1 (5 bases). Trimming took 2 bases from V and 0 from J, leaving 23 bases between them. This CDR3 contains 19 residues. Germline V gene sequence: CDR1 SGHAT, CDR2 FQNNGV. Here the CDR3 DNA reads TGTGCCAGCAGCTTATCCAGTGCCGGAACAGGTTTTAGCTCCTACGAGCAGTACTTC. It specifies CASSLSSAGTGFSSYEQYF.

This chain links TRBV7-9 with TRBJ2-7; D is unclear. The V gene's germline CDR1 is SEHNR and CDR2 FQNEAQ (reference sequence). The CDR3 is 12 amino acids. V was trimmed by 8 bases and J by 0 bases, leaving 8 bases between them. As DNA, the CDR3 is TGTGCCAGCCGAGGATCCTCCTACGAGCAGTACTTC. It specifies CASRGSSYEQYF. Full variable domain (rest looked up from reference TRBV7-9 and TRBJ2-7): DTGVSQNPRHKITKRGQNVTFRCDPISEHNRLYWYRQTLGQGPEFLTYFQNEAQLEKSRLLSDRFSAERPKGSFSTLEIQRTEQGDSAMYLCASRGSSYEQYFGPGTRLTVT.

The chain joins TRBV11-2 to TRBJ1-2; 8 nucleotides align to TRBD1. CDR1 is SGHAT, CDR2 FQNNGV, per germline. The CDR3 spans 14 residues. V lost 4 bases, J lost 3 bases, and 4 bases stayed unmatched. The CDR3 nucleotides read TGTGCCAGCAGCTATGACAGGGGAGACTATGGCTACACCTTC. It is translated as CASSYDRGDYGYTF.

The DNA of the CDR3 is TGTGCCAGTAGCGTTTGGAGGGGCTCTGGAAACACCATATATTTT. Protein product: CASSVWRGSGNTIYF. The rearrangement uses TRBV19 and TRBJ1-3; D may be TRBD1 (5 bases). CDR1 is LNHDA, CDR2 SQIVND, per germline (reference sequence). The CDR3 has 15 residues. V was pared by 6 bases and J by 0 bases, with 12 bases between.

The V and J genes are TRBV2 and TRBJ1-5; no clear D. V lost 4 bases to trimming and J lost 1 base, with 11 bases between them. The CDR3 extends over 15 amino acids. Germline loops: CDR1 SNHLY, CDR2 FYNNEI. The CDR3 DNA sequence: TGTGCCAGCAGTGCCCGGCCGGGAAGCAATCAGCCCCAGCATTTT. Protein: CASSARPGSNQPQHF.

This clone was detected a few times. V and J are TRBV20-1 and TRBJ2-7, with D tentatively TRBD1 (5 bases). Trimming took 5 bases from V and 7 from J, leaving 9 bases between them. CDR3 length: 10 residues. Per germline, CDR1 DFQATT and CDR2 SNEGSKA (reference sequence). CDR3: CSALGAEQYF. DNA for the CDR3: TGCAGTGCTCTAGGGGCGGAGCAGTACTTC.

The chain couples TRBV30 to TRBJ1-1; D is undetermined. Germline loops: CDR1 GTSNPN, CDR2 SVGIG (reference sequence). CDR3 length: 13 amino acids. V lost 5 bases to trimming and J lost 0 bases, with 10 bases between them. CDR3 coding DNA: TGTGCCTGGTGGAGGGTCCTGAACACTGAAGCTTTCTTT. It codes for CAWWRVLNTEAFF.

This clone was recorded a few times. The genes are TRBV5-1 and TRBJ2-7; 7 positions agree with TRBD1. CDR3 size: 14 residues. The germline V gene has CDR1 SGHRS and CDR2 YFSETQ. Trimming cost V 5 bases and J 2 bases; bases outside gene matches: 7. This CDR3 is CASRLWTGPYEQYF. CDR3 coding DNA: TGCGCCAGCAGATTATGGACAGGACCCTACGAGCAGTACTTC.

Here the CDR3 DNA reads TGTGCCAGCAGTTTAGGGGAGTACAATGAGCAGTTCTTC. Translation gives CASSLGEYNEQFF. V is TRBV27 and J is TRBJ2-1; perhaps TRBD2 as D (5 bases). In germline, CDR1 is MNHEY, CDR2 SMNVEV (reference sequence). V lost 2 bases and J 4 bases, leaving 6 bases between the germline ends. This CDR3 contains 13 residues.